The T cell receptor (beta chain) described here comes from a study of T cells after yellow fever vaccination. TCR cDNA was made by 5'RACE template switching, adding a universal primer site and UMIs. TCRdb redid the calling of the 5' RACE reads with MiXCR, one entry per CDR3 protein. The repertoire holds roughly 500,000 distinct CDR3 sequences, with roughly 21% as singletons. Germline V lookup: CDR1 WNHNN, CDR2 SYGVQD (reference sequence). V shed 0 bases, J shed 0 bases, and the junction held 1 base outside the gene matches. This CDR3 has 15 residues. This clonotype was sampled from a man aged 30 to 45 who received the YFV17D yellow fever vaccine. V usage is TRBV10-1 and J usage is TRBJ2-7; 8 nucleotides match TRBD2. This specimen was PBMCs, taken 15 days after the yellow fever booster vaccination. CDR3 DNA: TGCGCCAGCAGTGAGTCACTAGCGGCCTCCTACGAGCAGTACTTC. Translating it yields CASSESLAASYEQYF.